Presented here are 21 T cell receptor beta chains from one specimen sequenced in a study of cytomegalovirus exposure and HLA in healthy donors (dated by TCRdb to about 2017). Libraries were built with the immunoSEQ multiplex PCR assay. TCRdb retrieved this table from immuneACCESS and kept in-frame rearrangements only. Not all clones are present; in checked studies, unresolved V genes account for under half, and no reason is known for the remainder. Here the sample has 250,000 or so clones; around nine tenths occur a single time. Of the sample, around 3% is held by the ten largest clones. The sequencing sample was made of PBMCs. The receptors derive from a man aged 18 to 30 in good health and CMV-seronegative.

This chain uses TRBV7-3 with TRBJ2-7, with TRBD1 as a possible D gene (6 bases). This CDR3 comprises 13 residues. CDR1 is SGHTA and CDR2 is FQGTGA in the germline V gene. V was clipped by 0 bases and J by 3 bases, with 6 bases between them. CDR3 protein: CASSLTTGYEQYF. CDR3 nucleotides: TGTGCCAGCAGCTTAACGACAGGCTACGAGCAGTACTTC.

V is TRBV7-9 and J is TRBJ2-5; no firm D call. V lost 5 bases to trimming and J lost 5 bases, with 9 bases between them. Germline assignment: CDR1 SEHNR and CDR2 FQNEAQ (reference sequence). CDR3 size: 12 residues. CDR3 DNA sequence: TGTGCCAGCAGCCGTCCGAGGGAGACCCAGTACTTC. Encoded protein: CASSRPRETQYF.

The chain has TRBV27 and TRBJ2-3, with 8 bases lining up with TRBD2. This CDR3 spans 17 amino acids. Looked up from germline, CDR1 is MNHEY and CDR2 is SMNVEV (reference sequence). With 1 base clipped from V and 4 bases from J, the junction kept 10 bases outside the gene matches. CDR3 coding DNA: TGTGCCAGCAGTTTATTAGGCGGTAGCGGGATCGCAGATACGCAGTATTTT. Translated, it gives CASSLLGGSGIADTQYF.

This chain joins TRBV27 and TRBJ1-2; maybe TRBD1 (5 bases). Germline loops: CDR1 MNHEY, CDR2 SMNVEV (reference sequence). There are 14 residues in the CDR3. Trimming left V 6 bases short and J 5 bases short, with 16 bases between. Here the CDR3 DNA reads TGTGCCAGCAGATCCACCTCAGGGAGGTATGGCTACACCTTC. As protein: CASRSTSGRYGYTF.

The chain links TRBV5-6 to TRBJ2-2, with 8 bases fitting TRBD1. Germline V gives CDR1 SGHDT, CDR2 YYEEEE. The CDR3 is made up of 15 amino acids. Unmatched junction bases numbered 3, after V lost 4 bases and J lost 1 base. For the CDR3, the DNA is TGTGCCAGCAGCAACGGACAGGGGAACACCGGGGAGCTGTTTTTT. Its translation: CASSNGQGNTGELFF.

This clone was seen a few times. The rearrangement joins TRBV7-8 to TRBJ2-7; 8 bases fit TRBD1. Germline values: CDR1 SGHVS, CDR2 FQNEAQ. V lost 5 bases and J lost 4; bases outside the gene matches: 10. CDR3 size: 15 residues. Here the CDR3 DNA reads TGTGCCAGCAGCCCGTACCGGGACAGGCCTTACGAGCAGTACTTC. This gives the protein CASSPYRDRPYEQYF. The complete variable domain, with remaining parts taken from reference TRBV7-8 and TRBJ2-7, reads GAGVSQSPRYKVAKRGQDVALRCDPISGHVSLFWYQQALGQGPEFLTYFQNEAQLDKSGLPSDRFFAERPEGSVSTLKIQRTQQEDSAVYLCASSPYRDRPYEQYFGPGTRLTVT.

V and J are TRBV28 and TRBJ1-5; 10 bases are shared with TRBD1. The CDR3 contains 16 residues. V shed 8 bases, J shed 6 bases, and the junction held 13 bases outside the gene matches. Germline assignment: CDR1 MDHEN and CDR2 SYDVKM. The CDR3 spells CASANTGTGVSQPQHF. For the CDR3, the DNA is TGTGCCAGCGCAAACACCGGGACAGGGGTCAGTCAGCCCCAGCATTTT.

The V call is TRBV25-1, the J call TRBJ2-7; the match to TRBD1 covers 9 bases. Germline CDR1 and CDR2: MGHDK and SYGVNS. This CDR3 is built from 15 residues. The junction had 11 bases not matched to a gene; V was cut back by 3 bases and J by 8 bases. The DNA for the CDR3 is TGTGCCAGCAGTGAGGTCGCGCGGGGACAGGGCAAGCAGTACTTC. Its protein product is CASSEVARGQGKQYF.

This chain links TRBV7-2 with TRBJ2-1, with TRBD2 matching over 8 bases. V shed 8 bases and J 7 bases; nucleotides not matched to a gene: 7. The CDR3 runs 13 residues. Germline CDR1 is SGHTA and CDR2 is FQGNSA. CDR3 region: CASRERGSNEQFF. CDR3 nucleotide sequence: TGTGCCAGCCGCGAGCGGGGGAGTAATGAGCAGTTCTTC.

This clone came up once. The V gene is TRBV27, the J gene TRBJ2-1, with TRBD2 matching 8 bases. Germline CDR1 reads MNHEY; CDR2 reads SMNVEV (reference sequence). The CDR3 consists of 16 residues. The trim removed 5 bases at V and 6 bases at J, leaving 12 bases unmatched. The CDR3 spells CASSPPPGAGGNEQFF. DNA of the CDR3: TGTGCCAGCAGTCCACCCCCGGGGGCGGGGGGCAATGAGCAGTTCTTC.

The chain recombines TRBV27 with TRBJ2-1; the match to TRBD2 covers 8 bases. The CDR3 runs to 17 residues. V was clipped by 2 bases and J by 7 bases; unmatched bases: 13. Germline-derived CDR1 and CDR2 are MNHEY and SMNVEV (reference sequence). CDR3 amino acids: CASSLIYTGGPKNEQFF. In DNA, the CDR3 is TGTGCCAGCAGTTTAATTTATACGGGAGGGCCGAAAAATGAGCAGTTCTTC.

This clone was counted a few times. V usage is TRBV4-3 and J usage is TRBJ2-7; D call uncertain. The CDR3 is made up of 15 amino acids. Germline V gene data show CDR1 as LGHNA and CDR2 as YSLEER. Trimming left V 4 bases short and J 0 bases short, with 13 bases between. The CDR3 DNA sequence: TGCGCCAGCAGCCGAGCCCTCCAACCCTCCTACGAGCAGTACTTC. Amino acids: CASSRALQPSYEQYF.

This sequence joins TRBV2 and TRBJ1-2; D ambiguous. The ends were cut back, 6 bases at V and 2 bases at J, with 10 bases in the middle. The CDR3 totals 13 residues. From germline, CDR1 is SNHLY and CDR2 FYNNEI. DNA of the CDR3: TGTGCCAGCAGGCCAGAAAAGAACTATGGCTACACCTTC. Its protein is CASRPEKNYGYTF.

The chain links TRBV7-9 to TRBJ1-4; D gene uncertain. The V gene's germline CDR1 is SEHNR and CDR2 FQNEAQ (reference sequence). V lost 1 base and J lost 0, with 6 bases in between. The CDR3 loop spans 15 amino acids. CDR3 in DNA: TGTGCCAGCAGCTTAGGGCTTGCAACTAATGAAAAACTGTTTTTT. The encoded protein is CASSLGLATNEKLFF.

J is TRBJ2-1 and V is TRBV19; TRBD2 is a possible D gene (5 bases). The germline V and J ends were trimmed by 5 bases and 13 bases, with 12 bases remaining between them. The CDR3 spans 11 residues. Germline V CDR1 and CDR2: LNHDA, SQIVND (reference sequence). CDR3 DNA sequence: TGTGCCAGTAGTTCGGGGTCTAGCCAGTTCTTC. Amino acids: CASSSGSSQFF.

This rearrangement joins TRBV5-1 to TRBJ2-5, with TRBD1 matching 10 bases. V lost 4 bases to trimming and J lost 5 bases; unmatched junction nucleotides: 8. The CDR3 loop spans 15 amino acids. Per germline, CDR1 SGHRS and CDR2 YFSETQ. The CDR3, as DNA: TGCGCCAGCAGCCCCGGGACAGGGGAGGCGGAGACCCAGTACTTC. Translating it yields CASSPGTGEAETQYF.

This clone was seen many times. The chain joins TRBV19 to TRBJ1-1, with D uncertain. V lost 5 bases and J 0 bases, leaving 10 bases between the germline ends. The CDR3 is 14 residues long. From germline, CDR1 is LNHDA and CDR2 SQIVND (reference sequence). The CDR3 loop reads CASSVPFLNTEAFF. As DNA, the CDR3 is TGTGCCAGTAGTGTCCCCTTTTTGAACACTGAAGCTTTCTTT. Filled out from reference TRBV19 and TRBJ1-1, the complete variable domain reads DGGITQSPKYLFRKEGQNVTLSCEQNLNHDAMYWYRQDPGQGLRLIYYSQIVNDFQKGDIAEGYSVSREKKESFPLTVTSAQKNPTAFYLCASSVPFLNTEAFFGQGTRLTVV.

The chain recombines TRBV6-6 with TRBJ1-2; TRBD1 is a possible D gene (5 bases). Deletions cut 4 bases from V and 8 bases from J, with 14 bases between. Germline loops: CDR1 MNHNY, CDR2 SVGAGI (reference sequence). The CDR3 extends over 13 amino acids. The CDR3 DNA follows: TGTGCCAGCAGTTTAAGGGGCGAGAGGGGCTACACCTTC. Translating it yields CASSLRGERGYTF.

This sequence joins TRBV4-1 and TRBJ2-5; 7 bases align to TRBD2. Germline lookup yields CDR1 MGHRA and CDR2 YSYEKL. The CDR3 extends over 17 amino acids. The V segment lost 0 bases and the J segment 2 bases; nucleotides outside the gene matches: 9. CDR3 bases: TGCGCCAGCAGCCAAGAAGGGGAGCGGGGAGTTCAAGAGACCCAGTACTTC. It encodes CASSQEGERGVQETQYF.

CDR3: CASSLETGATYEQYF. For the CDR3, the DNA is TGTGCCAGCAGCTTAGAGACAGGGGCTACCTACGAGCAGTACTTC. The V gene is TRBV7-9, the J gene TRBJ2-7; the match to TRBD1 covers 8 bases. J lost 2 bases, V lost 1 base, and 4 bases had no gene match. This CDR3 comprises 15 residues. Germline V CDR1 and CDR2: SEHNR, FQNEAQ (reference sequence).

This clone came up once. CDR3 DNA: TGTGCCAGTAGCCCGACAGGGGACTATGGCTACACCTTC. Translating it yields CASSPTGDYGYTF. V usage is TRBV19 and J usage is TRBJ1-2, with 8 positions matching TRBD1. Trimming cost V 6 bases and J 3 bases; bases outside gene matches: 3. CDR3 length: 13 residues. CDR1 is LNHDA, CDR2 SQIVND, per germline (reference sequence).